These T cell receptor beta chains were read from a single sample in a study of OX40 agonist ivuxolimab in advanced cancers. Repertoires were generated with immunoSEQ multiplex PCR, while TCRdb's copy carries only in-frame clones and drops some. This sample has about 72,000 clones; 81% occur once, and the top ten carry about 5%. Here the sequenced sample was CD4+ or CD8+ T cells sorted from blood, taken in a trial of the OX40 agonist ivuxolimab. These TCRs come from an adult with an advanced solid tumor such as melanoma, head and neck, liver or kidney cancer. Both conserved end residues are part of each CDR3. The order of the fields is D gene, CDR3 length, V gene, J gene, clone size, CDR3 protein, CDR3 DNA. D genes are given only for firm matches. Some rows have no size entry. The others give once, few or many, or a class for an expanded clone.

TRBD1,13,TRBV6-5,TRBJ2-7,.,CATQDSRGYEQYF,TGTGCCACACAAGACAGCAGGGGGTACGAGCAGTACTTC
TRBD2,15,TRBV7-7,TRBJ2-1,many,CASSLGGGGYNEQFF,TGTGCTAGCAGCTTAGGCGGGGGAGGATACAATGAGCAGTTCTTC
TRBD1,14,TRBV7-2,TRBJ1-5,.,CASSPDRGGQPQHF,TGTGCCAGCAGCCCAGACAGGGGCGGTCAGCCCCAGCATTTT
TRBD1,14,TRBV18,TRBJ2-7,few,CASSQGEGDYEQYF,TGTGCCAGCTCGCAGGGGGAAGGGGACTACGAGCAGTACTTC
TRBD2,20,TRBV19,TRBJ2-1,.,CASSTLLGTSGRAMVNEQFF,TGTGCCAGTAGTACCCTCCTAGGGACTAGCGGGAGGGCCATGGTCAATGAGCAGTTCTTC
.,14,TRBV10-2,TRBJ1-6,once,CASSETGSGSPLHF,TGCGCCAGCAGTGAAACAGGTTCGGGTTCACCCCTCCACTTT
TRBD1,18,TRBV7-6,TRBJ2-2,.,CASSREPTGTGGTGELFF,TGTGCCAGCAGCCGAGAGCCAACCGGGACAGGGGGCACCGGGGAGCTGTTTTTT
.,13,TRBV25-1,TRBJ2-7,few,CASSELGSYEQYF,TGTGCCAGCAGTGAATTGGGCAGCTACGAGCAGTACTTC
.,14,TRBV5-1,TRBJ1-4,once,CASSLSLVGEKLFF,TGCGCCAGCAGCTTGTCTCTGGTAGGGGAAAAACTGTTTTTT
.,12,TRBV7-9,TRBJ2-5,.,CASASGWETQYF,TGTGCCAGCGCGAGTGGGTGGGAGACCCAGTACTTC
.,12,TRBV10-3,TRBJ2-7,.,CAIGPELYEQYF,TGTGCCATAGGACCTGAACTCTACGAGCAGTACTTC
.,15,TRBV7-8,TRBJ2-1,.,CASSLGRISYNEQFF,TGTGCCAGCAGCTTAGGTCGGATCTCCTACAATGAGCAGTTCTTC
.,12,TRBV7-6,TRBJ2-3,few,CASSLERSAQYF,TGTGCCAGCAGCTTAGAACGATCCGCGCAGTATTTT
TRBD1,13,TRBV10-3,TRBJ1-1,.,CANKGTVNTEAFF,TGTGCCAACAAAGGGACAGTGAACACTGAAGCTTTCTTT
.,16,TRBV18,TRBJ2-3,once,CASSPLQETTTDTQYF,TGTGCCAGCTCACCACTTCAGGAGACAACCACAGATACGCAGTATTTT
TRBD1,15,TRBV14,TRBJ2-7,.,CASSWTGGNSYEQYF,TGTGCCAGCAGCTGGACAGGGGGAAACTCCTACGAGCAGTACTTC
.,16,TRBV4-1,TRBJ1-2,few,CASSQGRIGVNYGYTF,TGCGCCAGCAGCCAGGGGCGGATAGGCGTTAACTATGGCTACACCTTC
TRBD2,19,TRBV10-3,TRBJ2-2,.,CAISESPGLAGGPHGELFF,TGTGCCATCAGTGAGTCCCCGGGACTAGCGGGAGGGCCCCACGGGGAGCTGTTTTTT
TRBD1,15,TRBV6-5,TRBJ1-3,.,CASRKGQGSGNTIYF,TGTGCCAGCAGAAAGGGACAGGGCTCTGGAAACACCATATATTTT
.,13,TRBV14,TRBJ2-7,.,CASSQRRGGEQYF,TGTGCCAGCAGCCAAAGGAGGGGGGGCGAGCAGTACTTC
.,16,TRBV18,TRBJ2-3,.,CASSPAQRGSLDTQYF,TGTGCCAGCTCACCAGCTCAGAGGGGATCATTGGATACGCAGTATTTT
.,16,TRBV28,TRBJ1-4,.,CASSFPMGGFNEKLFF,TGTGCCAGCAGTTTCCCCATGGGAGGCTTTAATGAAAAACTGTTTTTT
.,15,TRBV4-2,TRBJ2-7,once,CASSQGPGDRGEQYF,TGTGCCAGCAGCCAAGGCCCGGGAGACCGGGGCGAGCAGTACTTC
.,13,TRBV6-5,TRBJ1-2,.,CAISPSGANGYTF,TGTGCCATCAGCCCTTCGGGGGCAAATGGCTACACCTTC
.,15,TRBV7-6,TRBJ1-1,.,CASSRKQRMNTEAFF,TGTGCCAGCAGCCGAAAACAGAGGATGAACACTGAAGCTTTCTTT
TRBD1,16,TRBV7-9,TRBJ1-2,.,CASSLLGRGENYGYTF,TGTGCCAGCAGCTTATTAGGCAGGGGGGAAAACTATGGCTACACCTTC
.,16,TRBV6-5,TRBJ2-7,.,CASSYSVASTVYEQYF,TGTGCCAGCAGTTACTCGGTGGCTAGCACCGTCTACGAGCAGTACTTC
.,17,TRBV5-1,TRBJ2-7,.,CASSLGQTARPSYEQYF,TGCGCCAGCAGCTTGGGGCAGACCGCCCGGCCTTCGTACGAGCAGTACTTC
.,14,TRBV9,TRBJ1-1,.,CASSANRNPTEAFF,TGTGCCAGCAGCGCCAACAGGAATCCCACTGAAGCTTTCTTT
.,15,TRBV28,TRBJ2-1,.,CASSGRGSSYNEQFF,TGTGCCAGCAGTGGTAGGGGGAGCTCCTACAATGAGCAGTTCTTC
.,15,TRBV10-3,TRBJ2-1,few,CAISSGRGSYNEQFF,TGTGCCATCTCTTCCGGGCGAGGTTCCTACAATGAGCAGTTCTTC
.,14,TRBV7-2,TRBJ2-1,.,CASRGTTEYNEQFF,TGTGCCAGCAGGGGGACCACCGAATACAATGAGCAGTTCTTC